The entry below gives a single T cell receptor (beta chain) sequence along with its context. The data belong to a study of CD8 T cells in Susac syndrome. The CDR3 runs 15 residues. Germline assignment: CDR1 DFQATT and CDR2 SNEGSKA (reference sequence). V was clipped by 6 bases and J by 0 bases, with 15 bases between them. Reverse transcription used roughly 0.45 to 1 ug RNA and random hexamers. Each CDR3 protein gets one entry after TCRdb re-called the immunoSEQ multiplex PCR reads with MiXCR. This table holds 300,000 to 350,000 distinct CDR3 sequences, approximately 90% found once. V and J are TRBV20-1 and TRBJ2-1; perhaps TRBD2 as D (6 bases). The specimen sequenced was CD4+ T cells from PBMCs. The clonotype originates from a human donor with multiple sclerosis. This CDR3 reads CSAHFSGISYNEQFF. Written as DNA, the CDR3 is TGCAGTGCCCATTTTAGCGGTATCTCCTACAATGAGCAGTTCTTC.